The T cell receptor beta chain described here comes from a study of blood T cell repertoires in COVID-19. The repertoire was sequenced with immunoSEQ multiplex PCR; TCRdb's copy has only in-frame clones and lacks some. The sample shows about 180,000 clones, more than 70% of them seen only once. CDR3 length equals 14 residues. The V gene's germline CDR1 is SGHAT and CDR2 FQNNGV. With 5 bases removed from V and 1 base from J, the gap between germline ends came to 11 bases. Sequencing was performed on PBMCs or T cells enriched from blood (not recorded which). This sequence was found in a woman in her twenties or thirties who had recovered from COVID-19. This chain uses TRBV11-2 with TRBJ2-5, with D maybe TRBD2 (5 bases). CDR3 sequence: CASSPGKGQETQYF. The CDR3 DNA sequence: TGTGCCAGCAGCCCGGGGAAGGGCCAAGAGACCCAGTACTTC.